This is a list of T cell receptor beta chains from one sample in a study of blood T cell repertoires in COVID-19. Sequencing was performed with immunoSEQ multiplex PCR; in TCRdb, only in-frame clones are kept and a portion is missing. The sample lists 300,000 to 400,000 clones; about 88% were seen once. The sample was peripheral blood. These receptors all stem from a woman aged 70-85 years with COVID-19, enrolled during active disease. Both conserved end residues are part of each CDR3. A D gene is named only where the DNA matches it firmly. Not every row has a clone size; where given, it reads once, few, many or a size class.

j_gene | abundance | v_gene | d_gene | CDR3aa | CDR3nt
TRBJ1-1 | . | TRBV10-2 | TRBD1 | CASRNVYRGEAEAFF | TGCGCCAGCAGGAACGTTTACAGGGGCGAGGCTGAAGCTTTCTTT
TRBJ2-1 | . | TRBV7-6 | TRBD2 | CASSLRLAGPYNEQFF | TGTGCCAGCAGCCTAAGACTAGCGGGGCCCTACAATGAGCAGTTCTTC
TRBJ1-5 | . | TRBV7-2 | . | CASSSWGDQPQHF | TGTGCCAGCAGCTCATGGGGGGATCAGCCCCAGCATTTT
TRBJ1-2 | . | TRBV27 | . | CASSSTLGGPNYGYTF | TGTGCCAGCAGTTCCACCTTAGGAGGGCCTAACTATGGCTACACCTTC
TRBJ1-1 | . | TRBV6-6 | . | CASSYSTDPEAFF | TGTGCCAGCAGTTACTCGACAGATCCTGAAGCTTTCTTT
TRBJ1-6 | . | TRBV4-3 | . | CASSQDRDGGNSPLHF | TGCGCCAGCAGCCAAGACCGGGACGGGGGGAATTCACCCCTCCACTTT
TRBJ2-4 | . | TRBV24-1 | TRBD2 | CATSDPGLAGGRWAKNIQYF | TGTGCCACCAGTGACCCGGGACTAGCGGGGGGGCGCTGGGCCAAAAACATTCAGTACTTC
TRBJ1-1 | . | TRBV7-3 | . | CASSLTLRGEAFF | TGTGCCAGCAGCTTAACGTTAAGGGGGGAAGCTTTCTTT
TRBJ1-6 | once | TRBV18 | . | CASSPPGTTGSPLHF | TGTGCCAGCTCACCACCGGGGACTACGGGTTCACCCCTCCACTTT
TRBJ2-1 | . | TRBV11-2 | . | CASSWGDTNEQFF | TGTGCCAGCAGCTGGGGGGATACCAATGAGCAGTTCTTC
TRBJ1-1 | . | TRBV12-5 | . | CASGLVLGSPTVGAFF | TGTGCTAGTGGTTTGGTCCTGGGTAGTCCGACAGTCGGAGCTTTCTTT
TRBJ1-5 | . | TRBV2 | TRBD1 | CASSTSGGQPQHF | TGTGCCAGCAGTACATCAGGGGGTCAGCCCCAGCATTTT
TRBJ1-1 | few | TRBV4-1 | TRBD1 | CASSQEGGQGAAEAFF | TGCGCCAGCAGCCAAGAGGGAGGACAGGGGGCCGCTGAAGCTTTCTTT
TRBJ1-5 | . | TRBV19 | TRBD1 | CASSPLTGGSGNQPQHF | TGTGCCAGTAGTCCTCTAACAGGGGGCTCTGGCAATCAGCCCCAGCATTTT
TRBJ2-7 | . | TRBV2 | . | CASSGRRDEQYF | TGTGCCAGCAGTGGCAGGAGGGACGAGCAGTACTTC
TRBJ2-3 | . | TRBV24-1 | . | CATSDGTSAGPDTQYF | TGTGCCACCAGTGATGGGACTTCTGCTGGGCCAGATACGCAGTATTTT
TRBJ1-4 | once | TRBV29-1 | TRBD1 | CSAPGQGNEKLFF | TGCAGCGCTCCGGGACAGGGAAATGAAAAACTGTTTTTT
TRBJ1-6 | . | TRBV6-6 | . | CASYRQGYASPLHF | TGTGCCAGCTATAGGCAGGGGTATGCTTCACCCCTCCACTTT
TRBJ1-1 | . | TRBV3-1/TRBV3-2 | . | CASRENSVLTTEAFF | TGTGCCAGCAGGGAGAATAGCGTCCTCACCACTGAAGCTTTCTTT
TRBJ1-2 | few | TRBV18 | TRBD1 | CATAQGRDRGDGYTF | TGTGCCACCGCTCAGGGCCGAGACAGGGGCGATGGCTACACCTTC
TRBJ2-2 | . | TRBV9 | . | CASSAAGELFF | TGTGCCAGCAGCGCTGCCGGGGAGCTGTTTTTT
TRBJ1-6 | . | TRBV10-3 | TRBD1 | CAIRQGLDNSPLHF | TGTGCCATCAGACAGGGGCTTGATAATTCACCCCTCCACTTT
TRBJ2-7 | once | TRBV6-1 | TRBD2 | CASSERGGTYEQYF | TGTGCCAGCAGTGAACGGGGGGGAACCTACGAGCAGTACTTC
TRBJ1-5 | . | TRBV24-1 | TRBD1 | CATSDLGQLLSNQPQHF | TGTGCCACCAGTGACCTGGGACAGCTTCTGAGCAATCAGCCCCAGCATTTT
TRBJ1-1 | . | TRBV7-3 | . | CASSLMGGTEAFF | TGTGCCAGCAGCTTAATGGGGGGCACTGAAGCTTTCTTT
TRBJ2-2 | few | TRBV7-8 | . | CASSPLFNTNTGELFF | TGTGCCAGCAGCCCCCTATTTAATACGAACACCGGGGAGCTGTTTTTT
TRBJ1-3 | . | TRBV6-5 | . | CASSYSSTAEANTIYF | TGTGCCAGCAGTTACTCGAGTACGGCAGAAGCGAACACCATATATTTT